What follows describes a single T cell receptor (beta chain). This sample is part of a study of blood T cell repertoires in COVID-19. Study at large: Material from acute and convalescent COVID-19 was sourced from the United States, Italy and Spain. T cells, B-cell-depleted T cells, or PBMCs provided the cDNA or gDNA that served as material.

This CDR3 comprises 13 residues. V lost 5 bases, J lost 10 bases, and 12 bases lay in between. Germline loops: CDR1 LGHDT, CDR2 YNNKEL (reference sequence). Authors' data handling: Using reference gene primer amplification, nucleated cell counts were estimated. Only in-frame clones appear in the TCRdb table, and some are missing; sequencing was by immunoSEQ multiplex PCR. The DNA was the basis for D and trimming; V, J and clone size are from that table. The profile covers some 130,000 clones, with 84% appearing a single time and over 10% taken by the ten largest. The sequence was obtained from a human donor in a cohort sampled during active COVID-19. The rearrangement links TRBV3-1 (or the pseudogene TRBV3-2) to TRBJ1-6; weak D call: TRBD1 (6 bases). The sequenced sample was peripheral blood. For the CDR3, the DNA is TGTGCCAGCAGCGAAAAGACAGGCTCACCCCTCCACTTT. The encoded protein is CASSEKTGSPLHF.